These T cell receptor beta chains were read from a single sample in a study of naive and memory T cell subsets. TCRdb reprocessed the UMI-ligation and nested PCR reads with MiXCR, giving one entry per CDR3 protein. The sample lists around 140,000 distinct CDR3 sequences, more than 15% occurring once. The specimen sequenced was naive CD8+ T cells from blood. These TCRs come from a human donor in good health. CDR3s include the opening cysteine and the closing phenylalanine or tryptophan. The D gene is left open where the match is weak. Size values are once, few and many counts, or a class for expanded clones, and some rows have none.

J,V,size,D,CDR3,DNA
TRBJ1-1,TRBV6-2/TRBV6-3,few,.,CASSSPPGAQPEAFF,TGTGCCAGCAGTTCCCCCCCGGGGGCACAGCCTGAAGCTTTCTTT
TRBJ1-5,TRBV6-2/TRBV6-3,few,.,CASSYSSSVGPQHF,TGTGCCAGCAGTTACTCTAGCAGCGTCGGACCCCAGCATTTT
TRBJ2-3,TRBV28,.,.,CASSPQRALAQYF,TGTGCCAGCAGTCCTCAAAGGGCTCTTGCGCAGTATTTT
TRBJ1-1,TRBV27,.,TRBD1,CASKAGGTTEAFF,TGTGCCAGCAAGGCAGGGGGCACGACTGAAGCTTTCTTT
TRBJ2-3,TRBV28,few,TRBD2,CASSPGVAGDSSTDTQYF,TGTGCCAGCAGCCCCGGGGTAGCGGGAGACTCTAGCACAGATACGCAGTATTTT
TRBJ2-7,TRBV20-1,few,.,CSARAQNSYEQYF,TGCAGTGCTAGAGCACAGAACTCCTACGAGCAGTACTTC
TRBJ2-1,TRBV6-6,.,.,CASISGSGRDEQFF,TGTGCCAGCATCTCCGGGAGCGGTAGGGATGAGCAGTTCTTC
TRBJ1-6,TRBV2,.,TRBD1,CASSDGDSYNSPLHF,TGTGCCAGCAGTGATGGGGACAGTTATAATTCACCCCTCCACTTT
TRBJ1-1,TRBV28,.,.,CASSLLLEQLNTEAFF,TGTGCCAGCAGTTTATTACTAGAACAGCTCAACACTGAAGCTTTCTTT
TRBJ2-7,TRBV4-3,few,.,CASSQDKGHYEQYF,TGCGCCAGCAGCCAAGATAAGGGTCACTACGAGCAGTACTTC
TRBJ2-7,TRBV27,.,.,CASSLSAPRFYEQYF,TGTGCCAGCAGTTTATCAGCGCCACGATTTTACGAGCAGTACTTC
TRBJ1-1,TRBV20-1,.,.,CSASFPNLGRSEAFF,TGCAGTGCTAGTTTCCCGAACTTGGGGAGATCTGAAGCTTTCTTT
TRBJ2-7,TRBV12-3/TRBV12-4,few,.,CASSLLAAPPYEQYF,TGTGCCAGCAGTTTATTGGCAGCGCCGCCCTACGAGCAGTACTTC
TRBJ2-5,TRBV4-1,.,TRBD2,CASRSGDAGLAGEETQYF,TGCGCCAGCAGATCAGGGGACGCGGGACTAGCGGGGGAAGAGACCCAGTACTTC
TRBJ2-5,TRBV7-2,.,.,CASSLVANQETQYF,TGTGCCAGCAGCTTAGTAGCGAACCAAGAGACCCAGTACTTC
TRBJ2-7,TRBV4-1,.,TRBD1,CASSTRTGTGTFYEQYF,TGCGCCAGCAGCACACGAACCGGGACAGGAACCTTCTACGAGCAGTACTTC
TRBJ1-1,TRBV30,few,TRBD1,CAWRGDSLMNTEAFF,TGTGCCTGGAGGGGGGACAGTCTCATGAACACTGAAGCTTTCTTT
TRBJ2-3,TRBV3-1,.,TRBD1,CASSPTRGMERLTDTQYF,TGTGCCAGCAGCCCCACCAGGGGGATGGAAAGGCTCACAGATACGCAGTATTTT
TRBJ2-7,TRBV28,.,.,CASSLYGEQYF,TGTGCCAGCAGTTTGTACGGCGAGCAGTACTTC
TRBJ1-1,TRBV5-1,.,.,CASSLSGAGTEAFF,TGCGCCAGCAGCTTGTCAGGGGCTGGCACTGAAGCTTTCTTT
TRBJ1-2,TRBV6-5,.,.,CASSYSESEVGYTF,TGTGCCAGCAGTTACTCAGAAAGTGAAGTTGGCTACACCTTC
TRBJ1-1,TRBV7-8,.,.,CASSLGGGLNTEAFF,TGTGCCAGCAGCTTAGGGGGGGGCTTGAACACTGAAGCTTTCTTT
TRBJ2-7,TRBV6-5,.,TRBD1,CASSSSGQDRDYEQYF,TGTGCCAGCAGTTCGTCCGGACAGGATCGGGACTACGAGCAGTACTTC
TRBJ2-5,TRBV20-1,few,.,CSAEGAETQYF,TGCAGTGCCGAGGGAGCGGAGACCCAGTACTTC
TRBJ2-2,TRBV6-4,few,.,CASSDWTVNTGELFF,TGTGCCAGCAGTGACTGGACAGTGAACACCGGGGAGCTGTTTTTT
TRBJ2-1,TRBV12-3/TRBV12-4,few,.,CASRYGEQFF,TGTGCCAGCAGGTATGGTGAGCAGTTCTTC
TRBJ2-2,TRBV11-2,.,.,CASSLVGGANTGELFF,TGTGCCAGCAGCTTAGTGGGGGGAGCCAACACCGGGGAGCTGTTTTTT
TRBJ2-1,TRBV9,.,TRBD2,CASSGSGSIYNEQFF,TGTGCCAGCAGCGGTAGCGGGAGCATCTACAATGAGCAGTTCTTC
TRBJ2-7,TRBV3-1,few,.,CASSQDSGQGSYEQYF,TGTGCCAGCAGCCAAGATTCTGGACAAGGATCCTACGAGCAGTACTTC
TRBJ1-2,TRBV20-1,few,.,CSARDLAGFSYIYGYTF,TGCAGTGCTAGAGATCTGGCAGGGTTTTCCTACATCTATGGCTACACCTTC
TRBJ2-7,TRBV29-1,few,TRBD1,CSVVGQGYEQYF,TGCAGCGTTGTGGGACAGGGCTACGAGCAGTACTTC
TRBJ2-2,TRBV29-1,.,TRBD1,CSVVGTGVGRNTGELFF,TGCAGCGTTGTAGGGACAGGGGTAGGGAGAAACACCGGGGAGCTGTTTTTT
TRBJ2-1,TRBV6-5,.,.,CASLEGNEQFF,TGTGCCAGCCTAGAAGGGAATGAGCAGTTCTTC
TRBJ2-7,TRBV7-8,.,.,CASSSGPGHEDNEQYF,TGTGCCAGCAGCTCAGGGCCGGGACACGAAGACAACGAGCAGTACTTC
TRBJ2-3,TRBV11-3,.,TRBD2,CASSPRTSGRTAPDTQYF,TGTGCCAGCAGCCCGAGGACTAGCGGGAGGACCGCGCCTGATACGCAGTATTTT
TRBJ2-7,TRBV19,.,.,CASSGGPAYEQYF,TGTGCCAGTAGTGGGGGGCCGGCCTACGAGCAGTACTTC
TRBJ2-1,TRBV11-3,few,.,CASSPFQGSEQFF,TGTGCCAGCAGCCCCTTCCAGGGATCTGAGCAGTTCTTC
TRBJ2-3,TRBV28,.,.,CASSFVDTQYF,TGTGCCAGCAGTTTTGTGGATACGCAGTATTTT
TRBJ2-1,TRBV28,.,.,CASSPPSVGNEQFF,TGTGCCAGCAGCCCCCCTAGCGTCGGCAATGAGCAGTTCTTC
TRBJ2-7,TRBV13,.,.,CASSLGPGLLYEQYF,TGTGCCAGCAGCTTAGGGCCGGGACTCCTCTACGAGCAGTACTTC
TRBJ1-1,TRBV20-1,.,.,CSARTAGENTEAFF,TGCAGTGCTAGGACGGCCGGTGAGAACACTGAAGCTTTCTTT
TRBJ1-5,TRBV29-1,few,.,CSVKQGEGGNQPQHF,TGCAGCGTCAAACAGGGTGAAGGGGGCAATCAGCCCCAGCATTTT
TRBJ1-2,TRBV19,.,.,CASSTDWYYGYTF,TGTGCCAGTAGTACCGACTGGTACTATGGCTACACCTTC
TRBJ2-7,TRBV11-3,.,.,CASSDLPGGINEQYF,TGTGCCAGCAGCGACCTACCCGGGGGAATCAACGAGCAGTACTTC
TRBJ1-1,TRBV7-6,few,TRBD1,CASSLNTGTATDAFF,TGTGCCAGCAGCTTAAACACCGGGACAGCTACCGATGCTTTCTTT
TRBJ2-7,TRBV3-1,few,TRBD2,CASSQALADSYEQYF,TGTGCCAGCAGCCAAGCCCTAGCGGACTCCTACGAGCAGTACTTC
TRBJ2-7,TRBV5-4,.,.,CASSLGGEEQYF,TGTGCCAGCAGCTTGGGAGGGGAGGAGCAGTACTTC